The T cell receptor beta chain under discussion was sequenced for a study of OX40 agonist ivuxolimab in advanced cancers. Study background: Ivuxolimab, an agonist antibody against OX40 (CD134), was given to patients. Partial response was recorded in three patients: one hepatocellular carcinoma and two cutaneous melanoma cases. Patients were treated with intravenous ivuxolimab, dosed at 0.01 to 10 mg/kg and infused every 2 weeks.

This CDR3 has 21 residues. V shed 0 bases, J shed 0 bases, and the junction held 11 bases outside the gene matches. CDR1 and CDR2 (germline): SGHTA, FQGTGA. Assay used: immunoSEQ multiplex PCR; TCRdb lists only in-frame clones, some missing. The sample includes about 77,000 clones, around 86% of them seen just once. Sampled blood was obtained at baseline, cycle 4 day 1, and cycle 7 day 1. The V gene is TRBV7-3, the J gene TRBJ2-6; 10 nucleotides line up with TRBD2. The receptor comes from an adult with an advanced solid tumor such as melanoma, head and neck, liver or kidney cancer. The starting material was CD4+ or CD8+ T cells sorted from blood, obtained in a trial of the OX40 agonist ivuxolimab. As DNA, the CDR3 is TGTGCCAGCAGCTTAACGAGGCTAGCGGGGGCCGCAAGCTCTGGGGCCAACGTCCTGACTTTC. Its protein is CASSLTRLAGAASSGANVLTF.